One sample yielded the 10 T cell receptor beta chains listed below, sequenced in a study of metastatic and nonmetastatic thyroid tumors. Before thyroid surgery, none of the patients had received any treatment. TCRdb ran MiXCR on the PCR reads. This table holds about 20,000 clones, around 11% found once. The sequenced sample was blood. These receptors were obtained from a female donor with papillary thyroid cancer or a benign thyroid nodule (not recorded which). Some clones in this sample may be carry-over from other donors' samples.

In its sample, this clone is large. The chain employs TRBV6-2 or TRBV6-3 and TRBJ2-3; D uncertain. CDR1 and CDR2 (germline): MNHEY, SVGEGT. The CDR3 is 14 amino acids. Trimming took 0 bases from V and 4 from J, leaving 8 bases between them. The CDR3 DNA reads TGTGCCAGCAGTTACTCCCTAGAAGCAGATACGCAGTATTTT. Protein product: CASSYSLEADTQYF.

In its sample, this clone ranks as medium-sized (0.01 to 0.1%). The chain combines TRBV27 with TRBJ2-7, with D possibly TRBD1 on 8 matching bases. Trimming cost V 6 bases and J 4 bases, with 16 bases left between them. There are 14 residues in the CDR3. Germline CDR1 and CDR2: MNHEY and SMNVEV (reference sequence). In DNA, the CDR3 is TGTGCCAGCAGCTTTACAGGGGGAGGGTACGAGCAGTACTTC. Its translation is CASSFTGGGYEQYF.

This clone occurred many times. The chain recombines TRBV19 with TRBJ2-3; D not resolved. CDR3 length equals 13 residues. V was cut by 7 bases and J by 2 bases, with 10 bases left in between. Germline V gives CDR1 LNHDA, CDR2 SQIVND (reference sequence). CDR3 nucleotides: TGTGCCAGTATACCCGGAGACACAGATACGCAGTATTTT. As protein: CASIPGDTDTQYF.

This clone was counted ten times or more. This sequence joins TRBV29-1 and TRBJ2-7, with TRBD1 matching 7 bases. V was clipped by 3 bases and J by 3 bases; unmatched bases: 8. Germline V gene lookup returns CDR1 SQVTM and CDR2 ANQGSEA. The CDR3 is 14 amino acids. In nucleotides, the CDR3 is TGCAGCGTTGAGGATTTGGGGACAGTCTACGAGCAGTACTTC. Protein: CSVEDLGTVYEQYF.

Ten or more counts support this clone. CDR3 region: CASSTFSGNPTDTQYF. The CDR3 DNA sequence: TGTGCCAGTAGTACTTTTAGCGGGAACCCCACAGATACGCAGTATTTT. The chain joins TRBV19 to TRBJ2-3, with TRBD2 identical over 8 bases. J was trimmed by 2 bases and V by 4 bases; bases with no gene match: 8. From germline, CDR1 is LNHDA and CDR2 SQIVND (reference sequence). The length of the CDR3 is 16 residues.

This clone was recorded at least ten times. The gene calls are TRBV10-1 and TRBJ1-1; no reliable D call. CDR3 length: 14 residues. Trimming removed 3 bases from V and 1 base from J, with 9 bases in between. Germline CDR1 WNHNN, CDR2 SYGVQD (reference sequence). CDR3: CASSETMANTEAFF. The DNA for the CDR3 is TGCGCCAGCAGTGAAACTATGGCGAACACTGAAGCTTTCTTT.

This clone appeared many times. The chain couples TRBV20-1 to TRBJ2-7; 11 nucleotides match TRBD2. The CDR3 covers 13 residues. V lost 3 bases, J lost 4 bases, and 2 bases stayed unmatched. Germline assignment: CDR1 DFQATT and CDR2 SNEGSKA (reference sequence). This CDR3 is CSARGLAEYEQYF. The CDR3 DNA sequence: TGCAGTGCTAGGGGACTAGCGGAGTACGAGCAGTACTTC.

This clone was seen repeatedly, ten times or more. The rearrangement joins TRBV4-1 to TRBJ2-7, with 7 bases that match TRBD2. The V gene's germline CDR1 is MGHRA and CDR2 YSYEKL. J was trimmed by 3 bases and V by 4 bases; bases with no gene match: 15. CDR3 length: 17 residues. This chain's CDR3 is CASSLELGGSTLYEQYF. As DNA, the CDR3 is TGCGCCAGCAGCCTTGAATTAGGCGGGAGTACACTCTACGAGCAGTACTTC.

The rearrangement joins TRBV5-8 to TRBJ2-3; D gene unclear. Germline V CDR1 and CDR2: SGHTS, YDEGEE. The CDR3 is 12 amino acids. V gave up 0 bases and J gave up 3 bases, with 2 bases separating them. DNA of the CDR3: TGTGCCAGCAGCTTGGTAACAGATACGCAGTATTTT. Residues: CASSLVTDTQYF.

The V call is TRBV20-1, the J call TRBJ2-1; D could derive from TRBD1 or TRBD2 (5 bases each). The CDR3 has 15 residues. V lost 0 bases and J 6 bases, leaving 15 bases between the germline ends. In germline, CDR1 is DFQATT, CDR2 SNEGSKA (reference sequence). The CDR3 protein is CSARDVGGTPNEQFF. CDR3 DNA sequence: TGCAGTGCTAGAGATGTTGGGGGAACCCCCAATGAGCAGTTCTTC.